These 21 T cell receptor beta chains were sequenced from one sample in a study of T cell repertoires in cytomegalovirus infection. Each CDR3 protein gets one entry after TCRdb re-called the reads with MiXCR. The sample contains about 920,000 distinct CDR3 sequences, less than 35% of which appear only once. No antigen has been identified for these receptors. This sample comprised cultured CD8+ T cells from PBMCs, obtained from culture after CMV antigen stimulation. Receptors originate from a human donor in good health (CMV status not recorded). Some clones in this sample may be carry-over from other donors' samples.

This clonotype came up many times. The rearrangement links TRBV10-3 to TRBJ1-3; no clear D. Trimming took off 1 base at V and 0 bases at J, with 10 bases between the two ends. Germline CDR1 reads ENHRY; CDR2 reads SYGVKD. This CDR3 has 16 residues. CDR3 sequence reads: CAISELRGSSGNTIYF. CDR3 DNA: TGTGCCATCAGTGAGTTGAGAGGAAGCTCTGGAAACACCATATATTTT.

In regard to this clonotype: This may come from a read error, since a much larger clone is one base off. This chain connects TRBV7-2 to TRBJ2-1; the match to TRBD2 covers 16 bases. The CDR3 length is 19 residues. CDR1 and CDR2 from the germline V gene are SGHTA and FQGNSA. Here the CDR3 reads CVSSLRPGLAGGLYNEQFF. The DNA of the CDR3 is TGTGTCAGCAGCTTACGACCGGGACTAGCGGGGGGGCTTTACAATGAGCAGTTCTTC.

V and J are TRBV12-3 or TRBV12-4 and TRBJ1-2, with 11 bases aligning to TRBD1. CDR3 length: 15 residues. V trimming: 6 bases; J trimming: 0 bases; junction bases outside the gene matches: 3. The DNA of the CDR3 is TGTGCCAGCAGCCAGGGACAGGGGGCTAACTATGGCTACACCTTC. It codes for CASSQGQGANYGYTF.

This clonotype was picked up a small number of times. The rearrangement links TRBV27 to TRBJ1-4; 7 bases align to TRBD1. The CDR3 consists of 14 residues. Germline loops: CDR1 MNHEY, CDR2 SMNVEV (reference sequence). Germline trimming cut 5 bases from V and 5 bases from J; bases unmatched to any gene: 5. The CDR3 coding sequence is TGTGCCAGCAGTATCCAGGGGGGGAATGAAAAACTGTTTTTT. Translated: CASSIQGGNEKLFF.

The rearrangement links TRBV5-4 to TRBJ2-3; 7 bases line up with TRBD1. Germline V gene data show CDR1 as SGHNT and CDR2 as YYREEE (reference sequence). This CDR3 spans 16 amino acids. V trimming: 4 bases; J trimming: 2 bases; junction bases outside the gene matches: 10. For the CDR3, the DNA is TGTGCCAGCAGCCTGGACAGGCGGTCGCTCACAGATACGCAGTATTTT. Encoded protein: CASSLDRRSLTDTQYF. The full variable domain, in which reference TRBV5-4 and TRBJ2-3 provide the parts outside the CDR3, is ETGVTQSPTHLIKTRGQQVTLRCSSQSGHNTVSWYQQALGQGPQFIFQYYREEENGRGNFPPRFSGLQFPNYSSELNVNALELDDSALYLCASSLDRRSLTDTQYFGPGTRLTVL.

This clonotype was observed many times. This rearrangement joins TRBV7-8 to TRBJ2-5, with 10 bases aligning to TRBD2. This CDR3 has 17 residues. After removal of 2 bases from V and 3 bases from J, the junction contained 9 bases not matched to a gene. CDR1 SGHVS and CDR2 FQNEAQ come from the germline V gene. In DNA form, the CDR3 reads TGTGCCAGCAGCTTATTCCTAGCGGGGGCTGGGAAAGAGACCCAGTACTTC. Protein: CASSLFLAGAGKETQYF.

This clonotype was counted only a few times. The V call is TRBV7-9, the J call TRBJ1-2, with 10 bases lining up with TRBD1. Germline V gene data show CDR1 as SEHNR and CDR2 as FQNEAQ (reference sequence). This CDR3 contains 14 residues. V shed 5 bases, J shed 8 bases, and the junction held 8 bases outside the gene matches. The CDR3 loop reads CASSNGTGAVGYTF. The CDR3 DNA reads TGTGCCAGCAGCAATGGGACAGGGGCCGTGGGCTACACCTTC. Using reference TRBV7-9 and TRBJ1-2 for the parts outside the CDR3, the full variable domain is DTGVSQNPRHKITKRGQNVTFRCDPISEHNRLYWYRQTLGQGPEFLTYFQNEAQLEKSRLLSDRFSAERPKGSFSTLEIQRTEQGDSAMYLCASSNGTGAVGYTFGSGTRLTVV.

The chain couples TRBV6-1 to TRBJ1-2, with D maybe TRBD1 (5 bases). Per germline, CDR1 MNHNS and CDR2 SASEGT. This CDR3 has 14 residues. The germline V and J ends were trimmed by 6 bases and 3 bases, with 14 bases remaining between them. CDR3 region: CASSAGDGDYGYTF. CDR3 coding DNA: TGTGCCAGCAGCGCCGGGGACGGTGACTATGGCTACACCTTC.

This chain joins TRBV13 and TRBJ2-3; D ambiguous. The germline gives CDR1 PRHDT, CDR2 FYEKMQ (reference sequence). The CDR3 is 12 amino acids. Between the trimmed V and J ends, which lost 6 bases and 4 bases, there was a span of 8 bases. In DNA, the CDR3 is TGTGCCAGCAGTTCCAGTCCAGATACGCAGTATTTT. Protein: CASSSSPDTQYF.

The chain uses TRBV28 and TRBJ1-5; 8 bases agree with TRBD1. CDR1 is MDHEN and CDR2 is SYDVKM in the germline V gene. This CDR3 region has 16 residues. The J segment lost 1 base and the V segment lost 6 bases, leaving 8 bases of the junction unmatched. DNA for the CDR3: TGTGCCAGCAGCACAGGGGGAGGCCTAAGCAATCAGCCCCAGCATTTT. The encoded protein is CASSTGGGLSNQPQHF.

In this sample, this clonotype turned up once. The CDR3 region is CASSETTSGGSTDTQYF. As DNA, the CDR3 is TGTGCCAGCAGTGAAACGACTAGCGGGGGATCCACAGATACGCAGTATTTT. V and J are TRBV25-1 and TRBJ2-3; 12 positions agree with TRBD2. V lost 2 bases and J lost 2; bases outside the gene matches: 5. CDR3 length equals 17 residues. The V gene's germline CDR1 is MGHDK and CDR2 SYGVNS.

The chain employs TRBV7-6 and TRBJ2-1, with 7 bases lining up with TRBD2. The ends lost 1 base at V and 7 bases at J; junction bases unmatched: 7. The CDR3 is 15 amino acids. Germline V gives CDR1 SGHVS, CDR2 FNYEAQ. Here the CDR3 reads CASSLEGGFLNEQFF. CDR3 DNA: TGTGCCAGCAGCTTAGAGGGAGGGTTCCTTAATGAGCAGTTCTTC.

The V call is TRBV4-1, the J call TRBJ2-4, with D perhaps TRBD1 or TRBD2 (5 bases each). Germline V gene sequence: CDR1 MGHRA, CDR2 YSYEKL. The CDR3 length is 17 residues. V lost 2 bases to trimming and J lost 5 bases, with 19 bases between them. In nucleotides, the CDR3 is TGCGCCAGCAGCCAATACCCGGGGACGGGTGTAGAAAACATTCAGTACTTC. This encodes CASSQYPGTGVENIQYF.

This clonotype was seen only once. The chain has TRBV11-3 and TRBJ2-3, with TRBD1 as a possible D gene (6 bases). There are 12 residues in the CDR3. V gave up 5 bases and J gave up 7 bases, with 10 bases separating them. Germline CDR1 reads SGHNT; CDR2 reads YENEEA. CDR3: CASSHRDNTQYF. The CDR3 DNA reads as TGTGCCAGCAGCCACAGGGATAATACGCAGTATTTT. The complete variable domain, with remaining parts taken from reference TRBV11-3 and TRBJ2-3, reads EAGVVQSPRYKIIEKKQPVAFWCNPISGHNTLYWYLQNLGQGPELLIRYENEEAVDDSQLPKDRFSAERLKGVDSTLKIQPAELGDSAVYLCASSHRDNTQYFGPGTRLTVL.

The chain recombines TRBV20-1 with TRBJ1-2; 7 positions match TRBD1. V shed 0 bases, J shed 12 bases, and the junction held 4 bases outside the gene matches. The CDR3 is 11 residues long. Per the germline V gene, CDR1 is DFQATT and CDR2 is SNEGSKA (reference sequence). CDR3 region: CSAREDRRDTF. CDR3 in DNA: TGCAGTGCTAGAGAGGACAGGAGGGACACCTTC.

The rearrangement joins TRBV7-9 to TRBJ1-4; D perhaps matches TRBD1 (5 bases). The CDR3 totals 15 residues. The V gene lost 3 bases and the J gene lost 6 bases, with 14 bases spanning the gap. Per the germline V gene, CDR1 is SEHNR and CDR2 is FQNEAQ (reference sequence). CDR3 DNA: TGTGCCAGCAGCTTTAGATCGGGGCGTGATGAAAAACTGTTTTTT. Translation: CASSFRSGRDEKLFF.

This clonotype was counted only a few times. V gene TRBV7-2 combines with J gene TRBJ1-6; D unresolved. V lost 1 base and J 6 bases, leaving 10 bases between the germline ends. The CDR3 length is 15 residues. The germline gives CDR1 SGHTA, CDR2 FQGNSA. The CDR3: CASSLDVVLNSPLHF. The CDR3 DNA sequence: TGTGCCAGCAGCTTAGACGTAGTCCTTAATTCACCCCTCCACTTT.

The gene calls are TRBV7-6 and TRBJ2-1, with D hard to call. Trimming pared 0 bases from V and 8 bases from J, leaving 11 bases between. CDR3 length: 14 amino acids. Per the germline V gene, CDR1 is SGHVS and CDR2 is FNYEAQ. The CDR3: CASSLAGPGDEQFF. DNA of the CDR3: TGTGCCAGCAGCTTAGCAGGGCCGGGCGATGAGCAGTTCTTC.

J is TRBJ1-1 and V is TRBV25-1; TRBD1 matches 10 bases. There are 14 residues in the CDR3. Germline V lookup: CDR1 MGHDK, CDR2 SYGVNS. V lost 4 bases to trimming and J lost 8 bases; unmatched junction nucleotides: 7. CDR3 amino acids: CASSGVDRGHEAFF. The CDR3 DNA is TGTGCCAGCAGTGGCGTCGACAGGGGGCACGAAGCTTTCTTT.

This clonotype was picked up a small number of times. This sequence joins TRBV7-6 and TRBJ2-7; tentative D call: TRBD2 (6 bases). The germline CDR1 and CDR2 sequences are SGHVS and FNYEAQ. V was shortened by 1 base and J by 3 bases, with 13 bases between the two germline ends. The CDR3 is made up of 15 amino acids. CDR3 sequence (DNA): TGTGCCAGCAGCTTAGGCAGTGGGGGGAACTACGAGCAGTACTTC. This translates into CASSLGSGGNYEQYF.

The CDR3, as DNA: TGCGCCAGCAGCCAAGATCCCAGGGGAGGCTACGAGCAGTACTTC. Translating gives CASSQDPRGGYEQYF. The genes are TRBV4-1 and TRBJ2-7; tentatively, D is TRBD1 or TRBD2 (6 bases each). The CDR3 contains 15 residues. V shed 0 bases and J shed 3 bases, with 12 bases lying between them. In germline, CDR1 is MGHRA, CDR2 YSYEKL.